This is a list of T cell receptor beta chains from one sample in a study of OX40 agonist ivuxolimab in advanced cancers. Some clones are missing from TCRdb's copy, which holds only in-frame ones; the method was immunoSEQ multiplex PCR. Found here are 62,000 or so clones, 84% of them singletons; the top ten hold approximately 9.8%. The sample consisted of CD4+ or CD8+ T cells sorted from blood, taken in a trial of the OX40 agonist ivuxolimab. These receptors were obtained from an adult with an advanced solid tumor such as melanoma, head and neck, liver or kidney cancer. Both conserved end residues are part of each CDR3. D genes are given only for firm matches. Expanded clones get a size class; other rows say once, few or many, or leave the size out.

-	-	TRBV11-2	TRBJ1-2	TGTGCCAGCAGCTTAGACAGGGGTGGCTACACCTTC	CASSLDRGGYTF
-	-	TRBV11-1	TRBJ2-7	TGTGCCAGCAGCCATAGCGGCTTACTCTCCTACGAGCAGTACTTC	CASSHSGLLSYEQYF
-	-	TRBV7-6	TRBJ2-7	TGTGCCAGCAGCTTATCGTGGGATTCCTACGAGCAGTACTTC	CASSLSWDSYEQYF
-	-	TRBV19	TRBJ1-1	TGTGCCAGTAGTATTCGGCCAAAATGGGACACTGAAGCTTTCTTT	CASSIRPKWDTEAFF
-	-	TRBV19	TRBJ1-2	TGTGCCAGTAGTATGCCCCGTCCCACAGGATTTAACTATGGCTACACCTTC	CASSMPRPTGFNYGYTF
TRBD2	-	TRBV7-2	TRBJ2-7	TGTGCCAGCAGCTTACCCCTGGTTGCGGGGGGGTTCTCCTACGAGCAGTACTTC	CASSLPLVAGGFSYEQYF
TRBD1	-	TRBV5-6	TRBJ2-1	TGTGCCAGCAGCCGCACCGGGACAGGGGGCTACAATGAGCAGTTCTTC	CASSRTGTGGYNEQFF
TRBD1	few	TRBV2	TRBJ2-3	TGTGCCAGCAGTGTGGACAGGGTGGGTCCAGATACGCAGTATTTT	CASSVDRVGPDTQYF
-	-	TRBV18	TRBJ2-6	TGTGCCAGCTCACGGGGCCTCGGGGCGGCTGGGGCCAACGTCCTGACTTTC	CASSRGLGAAGANVLTF
-	-	TRBV18	TRBJ1-2	TGTGCCAGCTCTTCCCAACAGGAAAAAGGGTATGGCTACACCTTC	CASSSQQEKGYGYTF
-	-	TRBV5-1	TRBJ1-6	TGCGCCAGCAGCTTGGGAGCTGGAGGATATAATTCACCCCTCCACTTT	CASSLGAGGYNSPLHF
TRBD2	-	TRBV11-3	TRBJ2-1	TGTGCCAGCAGCGGAGGACTAGCGGGGTTCCTTGGACGCGACAATGAGCAGTTCTTC	CASSGGLAGFLGRDNEQFF
-	few	TRBV19	TRBJ1-2	TGTGCCAGTACGAGGTCCGAAGGGTATGGCTACACCTTC	CASTRSEGYGYTF
-	-	TRBV28	TRBJ1-4	TGTGCCAGCAGTTTATGGGATAGGGCGGGAGGTGAAAAACTGTTTTTT	CASSLWDRAGGEKLFF
-	-	TRBV5-6	TRBJ1-2	TGTGCCAGCAGCTTGGTGGGACGAAAAGGCGGCTACACCTTC	CASSLVGRKGGYTF
TRBD2	once	TRBV5-4	TRBJ2-4	TGTGCCAGCACCTTGGCAGCGGGAGAAAAAAACATTCAGTACTTC	CASTLAAGEKNIQYF
TRBD2	-	TRBV11-3	TRBJ2-7	TGTGCCAGCAGCTTAGGAAGACTAGCGGGGTCGTCTGGCGAGCAGTACTTC	CASSLGRLAGSSGEQYF
-	-	TRBV27	TRBJ2-1	TGTGCCAGCAGTTTCAGGCCCCTCGCTTACAATGAGCAGTTCTTC	CASSFRPLAYNEQFF
-	-	TRBV25-1	TRBJ2-7	TGTGCCAGCAGTGAATTCGGATACGGGCAGTACTTC	CASSEFGYGQYF
TRBD1	-	TRBV7-9	TRBJ2-1	TGTGCCAGCAGCCAAAACAGGGGGCGAGGGTACAATGAGCAGTTCTTC	CASSQNRGRGYNEQFF
-	-	TRBV28	TRBJ2-3	TGTGCCAGCAGCCCGGCGGGGGCCACAGATACGCAGTGTTTT	CASSPAGATDTQCF
-	-	TRBV18	TRBJ2-2	TGTGCCAGCACACCCCAGGCCCCGGAAAACACCGGGGAGCTGTTTTTT	CASTPQAPENTGELFF
TRBD1	-	TRBV7-2	TRBJ2-7	TGTGCCAGCAGCCCCCGGGACAGGGGGTCGTCCGAGCAGTACTTC	CASSPRDRGSSEQYF
TRBD2	-	TRBV5-1	TRBJ2-7	TGCGCCAGCAGCTTGGATCTAGCGGGAGGTCGAGAGCAGTACTTC	CASSLDLAGGREQYF
-	once	TRBV7-9	TRBJ2-7	TGTGCCAGCAGTCCGGACGGTCGGGAGCAGTACTTC	CASSPDGREQYF
TRBD1	once	TRBV10-3	TRBJ1-5	TGTGCCATCGGAGAGGGACAGGACAATCAGCCCCAGCATTTT	CAIGEGQDNQPQHF
-	-	TRBV11-2	TRBJ1-5	TGTGCCAGCAGCTTAGCGGGCAATCAGCCCCAGCATTTT	CASSLAGNQPQHF
-	-	TRBV2	TRBJ1-1	TGTGCCAGCAGTGAGAGACAGTTCCAGCTTTCGACTGAAGCTTTCTTT	CASSERQFQLSTEAFF
-	few	TRBV5-6	TRBJ2-7	TGTGCCAGCAGCTTGGCCGGCGAGCAGTACTTC	CASSLAGEQYF
-	-	TRBV2	TRBJ1-5	TGTGCCAGCGGCGCCAACCACGCAGATCAGCCCCAGCATTTT	CASGANHADQPQHF
TRBD1	-	TRBV9	TRBJ2-1	TGTGCCAGCAGCGGGTTCGACAGGGGATACAATGAGCAGTTCTTC	CASSGFDRGYNEQFF
-	-	TRBV6-5	TRBJ1-6	TGTGCCAGCAGTTACGTACAACAAGGTTCACCCCTCCACTTT	CASSYVQQGSPLHF
-	-	TRBV5-1	TRBJ1-2	TGCGCCAGCAGCTGGGACAACAACTATGGCTACACCTTC	CASSWDNNYGYTF
TRBD1	few	TRBV2	TRBJ2-2	TGTGCCAGCAGGGACAGGGCAAACACCGGGGAGCTGTTTTTT	CASRDRANTGELFF
-	-	TRBV4-2	TRBJ2-2	TGTGCCAGCAGCCAAGATTTGGGCGCCGCGAACACCGGGGAGCTGTTTTTT	CASSQDLGAANTGELFF
-	-	TRBV6-1	TRBJ2-3	TGTGCCAGCAGTGAACGGGGCAGCTTTTACACAGATACGCAGTATTTT	CASSERGSFYTDTQYF
-	-	TRBV11-1	TRBJ1-1	TGTGCCAGCAGCCACTCCATGAACACTGAAGCTTTCTTT	CASSHSMNTEAFF
-	-	TRBV2	TRBJ1-1	TGTGCCAGCAGTGAGAACACTGAAGCTTTCTTT	CASSENTEAFF
-	-	TRBV6-1	TRBJ2-7	TGTGCCACCTCTAGTTACTACGAGCAGTACTTC	CATSSYYEQYF
-	-	TRBV6-5	TRBJ1-1	TGTGCCAGCAGGTTGGGGGGTAACACTGAAGCTTTCTTT	CASRLGGNTEAFF
-	-	TRBV2	TRBJ2-2	TGTGCCAGCAGTGAAGAACAGCGGGCAACCGGGGAGCTGTTTTTT	CASSEEQRATGELFF
TRBD2	-	TRBV5-4	TRBJ2-1	TGTGCCAGCAGCTTGGTAGCGGGGGGGCACAATGAGCAGTTCTTC	CASSLVAGGHNEQFF